This T cell receptor beta chain was profiled in a study of T-cell reconstitution after alpha-beta-depleted transplantation in children. CDR1 is KGHDR, CDR2 SFDVKD, per germline. CDR3 size: 13 residues. The J segment lost 7 bases and the V segment lost 9 bases, leaving 8 bases of the junction unmatched. Molecular barcoding with unique molecular identifiers was used for the TCRbeta library. One entry per CDR3 protein results from TCRdb running MiXCR on the PCR reads. This table has approximately 250,000 distinct CDR3 sequences, around 9.7% appearing once. In its sample, this clonotype was seen many times.

This specimen was PBMCs from the stem cell graft donor, taken from the stem cell graft. The chain employs TRBV24-1 and TRBJ2-1; 7 bases match TRBD1. The source of this sequence is a human donor who donated a stem cell graft to a child with SCID. The CDR3 region is CATVGTVLNEQFF. DNA for the CDR3: TGTGCCACCGTCGGGACAGTACTAAATGAGCAGTTCTTC.